Detailed here is one TCR beta chain. Its antigen remains unidentified. This sample is part of a study of PD-L1 blockade in urothelial cancer. Study overall: The year 2014 saw patients start atezolizumab, 1,200 mg intravenously every 3 weeks. Researchers found blood samples held a median of roughly 140,000 T cells. Study patients had been treated with 0 to 3 previous chemotherapy regimens.

Study results and caveats: When measured at 3 weeks, tumor-associated blood clones expanded more in durable-benefit patients.

V lost 2 bases, J lost 4 bases, and 5 bases stayed unmatched. The CDR3 spans 15 residues. The germline gives CDR1 SGHRS, CDR2 YFSETQ. Sequencing was performed with immunoSEQ multiplex PCR; in TCRdb, only in-frame clones are kept and a portion is missing. The table has roughly 100,000 clones, about 85% seen once. This material consisted of PBMCs, taken around atezolizumab (anti-PD-L1) treatment. The gene calls are TRBV5-1 and TRBJ2-2; 7 bases are a match to TRBD2. The receptor was derived from a man aged 45-65 years with urothelial cancer. The CDR3 region is CASSFLAESTGELFF. CDR3 coding DNA: TGCGCCAGCAGCTTCCTAGCGGAAAGCACCGGGGAGCTGTTTTTT.